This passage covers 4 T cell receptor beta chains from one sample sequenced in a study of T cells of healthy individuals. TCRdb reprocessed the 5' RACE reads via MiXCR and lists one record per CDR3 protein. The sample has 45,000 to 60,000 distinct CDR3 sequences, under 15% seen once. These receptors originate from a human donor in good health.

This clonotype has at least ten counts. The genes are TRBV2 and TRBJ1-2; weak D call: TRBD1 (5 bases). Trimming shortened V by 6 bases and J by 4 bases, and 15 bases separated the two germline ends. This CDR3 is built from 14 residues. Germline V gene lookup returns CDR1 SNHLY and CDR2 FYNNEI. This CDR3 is CASSAGTSFYGYTF. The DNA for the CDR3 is TGTGCCAGCAGCGCCGGGACGTCTTTCTATGGCTACACCTTC.

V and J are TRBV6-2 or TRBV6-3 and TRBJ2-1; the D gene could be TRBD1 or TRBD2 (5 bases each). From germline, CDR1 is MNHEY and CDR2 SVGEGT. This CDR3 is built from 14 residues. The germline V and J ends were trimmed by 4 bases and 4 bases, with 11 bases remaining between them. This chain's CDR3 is CASSFGDDYNEQFF. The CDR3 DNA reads TGTGCCAGCAGTTTCGGGGACGATTACAATGAGCAGTTCTTC.

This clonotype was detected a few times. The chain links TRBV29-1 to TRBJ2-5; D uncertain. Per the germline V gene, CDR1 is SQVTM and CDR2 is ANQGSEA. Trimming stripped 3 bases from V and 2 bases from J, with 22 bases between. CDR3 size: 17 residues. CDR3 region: CSVEACFLGTGQETQYF. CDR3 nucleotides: TGCAGCGTTGAGGCATGTTTTTTGGGTACCGGGCAAGAGACCCAGTACTTC.

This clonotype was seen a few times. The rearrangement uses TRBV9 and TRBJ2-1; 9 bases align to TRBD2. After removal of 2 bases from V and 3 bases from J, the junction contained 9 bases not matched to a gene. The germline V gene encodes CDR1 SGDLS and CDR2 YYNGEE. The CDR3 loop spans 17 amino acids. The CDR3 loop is CASSVGRTSDVYNEQFF. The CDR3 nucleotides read TGTGCCAGCAGCGTCGGCCGGACTAGCGACGTCTACAATGAGCAGTTCTTC.